The next 31 T cell receptor beta chains were all read from a single sample in a study of CD8+CD57+ T cells in acquired aplastic anemia. Sequencing involved patients with CD8+CD57+ cell expansion previously shown by flow cytometry. Genomic DNA was employed as the template in profiling TCR beta VDJ and CDR3. TCRdb recomputed calls from the reads with MiXCR, one row per CDR3 protein. Among around 250,000 distinct CDR3 sequences listed, around 82% were seen once. The sample comprised sorted CD4+, CD8+, or CD8+CD57+ T cells (not recorded which) from PBMCs. The receptor set was obtained from a human donor with aplastic anemia.

This clonotype has a single count. CDR3 nucleotide sequence: TGTGCCAGCAGCGTAGCAGTCGGAGGGAAAGATGAAGCTTTCTTT. Its protein product is CASSVAVGGKDEAFF. This chain uses TRBV9 with TRBJ1-1; no definite D call. V gave up 0 bases and J gave up 7 bases, with 16 bases separating them. CDR3 length equals 15 residues. CDR1 and CDR2 from the germline V gene are SGDLS and YYNGEE.

Remarks on this clonotype: No conserved phenylalanine or tryptophan is present at the end of the CDR3, so a read error is the likely explanation. It is unclear where the CDR3 begins or ends on the DNA, so no DNA is shown, and the CDR3 is as TCRdb lists it. The rearrangement joins TRBV7-2 to TRBJ2-5; no DNA check was done on the table's D call, TRBD1. CDR1 and CDR2 (germline): SGHTA, FQGNSA. The CDR3 spans 12 residues, counting both ends. CDR3 sequence: CAGQGAGETQNL.

Worth noting for this clonotype: The germline gene is not matched at one end of the junction; a read error may be the cause. This chain connects TRBV7-8 to TRBJ2-7; D is uncertain. There are 13 residues in the CDR3. Germline V CDR1 and CDR2: SGHVS, FQNEAQ. CDR3 DNA sequence: TGTGCCAGCAGCTCCTTCGACTCCTACGAGAAGTACTTC. This sequence encodes CASSSFDSYEKYF.

In regard to this clonotype: This CDR3 is missing its conserved last phenylalanine or tryptophan, likely due to a read error. The chain couples TRBV7-2 to TRBJ2-3; D call uncertain. The CDR3 contains 13 residues. The ends were cut back, 8 bases at V and 5 bases at J, with 14 bases in the middle. Germline CDR1 reads SGHTA; CDR2 reads FQGNSA. The DNA for the CDR3 is TGTGCCAGCGGGTTCGGAAGAAGAGATACGCAGTATGTT. Its protein is CASGFGRRDTQYV.

In this sample, this clonotype turned up once. CDR3 protein: CASSLALGAENTQYF. The CDR3 bases are TGTGCCAGCAGCTTAGCGCTAGGTGCCGAAAATACGCAGTATTTT. The V gene is TRBV7-8, the J gene TRBJ2-3; the D is unclear. This CDR3 is 15 amino acids long. CDR1 is SGHVS and CDR2 is FQNEAQ in the germline V gene. V was shortened by 0 bases and J by 7 bases, with 14 bases between the two germline ends.

This rearrangement joins TRBV9 to TRBJ2-7; D gene uncertain. The CDR3 has 16 amino acids. Germline-derived CDR1 and CDR2 are SGDLS and YYNGEE. V gave up 4 bases and J gave up 4 bases, with 21 bases separating them. For the CDR3, the DNA is TGTGCCAGCAGCTTAGGTTCCGATAGCAGTTATTACGAGCAGTACTTC. This sequence encodes CASSLGSDSSYYEQYF.

The CDR3 DNA reads as TGTGCCAGCAGCTTAGCGGGAGGGCCCGATGGGGAGTATTTTTTT. Amino acid sequence: CASSLAGGPDGEYFF. V is TRBV7-8 and J is TRBJ2-2, with 7 bases that match TRBD2. Per germline, CDR1 SGHVS and CDR2 FQNEAQ. Trimming removed 0 bases from V and 17 bases from J; junction bases left unmatched: 15. The CDR3 runs to 15 residues.

This chain links TRBV7-2 with TRBJ2-1, with D uncertain. There are 15 residues in the CDR3. V lost 1 base, J lost 2 bases, and 9 bases lay in between. Germline CDR1 and CDR2: SGHTA and FQGNSA. The CDR3 DNA is TGTGCCAGCAGCTTAGAGGGCGATACCTACAATGAGCAGTTCTTC. This codes for CASSLEGDTYNEQFF.

This clonotype appeared once. This chain uses TRBV11-3 with TRBJ2-5; D may be TRBD1 or TRBD2 (5 bases each). Germline loops: CDR1 SGHNT, CDR2 YENEEA. The ends were cut back, 0 bases at V and 6 bases at J, with 14 bases in the middle. This CDR3 has 15 residues. The CDR3 spells CASSLEPTAAKTQYF. CDR3 nucleotides: TGTGCCAGCAGCTTAGAGCCGACAGCGGCTAAGACCCAGTACTTC.

V usage is TRBV2 and J usage is TRBJ2-2, with a possible D match to TRBD1 (5 bases). Gene TRBJ1-4 matches the end of the DNA better, so the J call may be wrong. The CDR3 runs to 15 residues. CDR1 SNHLY and CDR2 FYNNEI come from the germline V gene. CDR3 region: CASSASGARTEKLFF. The CDR3 DNA is TGTGCCAGCAGTGCCTCCGGGGCCAGAACTGAAAAACTGTTTTTT.

This clonotype showed up many times. No conserved phenylalanine or tryptophan is present at the end of the CDR3, so a read error is the likely explanation. No DNA is shown, since the ends of the CDR3 on it are uncertain; the CDR3 is the one TCRdb lists. The chain carries TRBV9 and TRBJ2-3. The CDR3 contains 13 residues when both ends are counted. Germline V gene lookup returns CDR1 SGDLS and CDR2 YYNGEE. CDR3 residues: CASSVGSDTQYFV.

This chain joins TRBV9 and TRBJ2-1, with a tentative D call TRBD2 (6 bases). Between the trimmed V and J ends, which lost 8 bases and 7 bases, there was a span of 19 bases. This CDR3 is built from 14 residues. CDR1 is SGDLS and CDR2 is YYNGEE in the germline V gene. CDR3 amino acids: CASSITGGTNEQFF. As DNA, the CDR3 is TGTGCCAGTAGTATCACTGGCGGGACTAATGAGCAGTTCTTC. Filled out from reference TRBV9 and TRBJ2-1, the complete variable domain reads DSGVTQTPKHLITATGQRVTLRCSPRSGDLSVYWYQQSLDQGLQFLIQYYNGEERAKGNILERFSAQQFPDLHSELNLSSLELGDSALYFCASSITGGTNEQFFGPGTRLTVL.

The chain uses TRBV9 and TRBJ1-2; possible D gene TRBD1, 6 bases. Trimming pared 4 bases from V and 3 bases from J, leaving 13 bases between. The germline V gene encodes CDR1 SGDLS and CDR2 YYNGEE. CDR3 length: 14 amino acids. The CDR3 reads CASSSLGGHYGYTF. The CDR3 bases are TGTGCCAGCAGCTCTCTAGGGGGGCACTATGGCTACACCTTC. The entire variable domain, with the rest obtained from reference TRBV9 and TRBJ1-2, is as follows: DSGVTQTPKHLITATGQRVTLRCSPRSGDLSVYWYQQSLDQGLQFLIQYYNGEERAKGNILERFSAQQFPDLHSELNLSSLELGDSALYFCASSSLGGHYGYTFGSGTRLTVV.

This clonotype was recorded a few times. The chain recombines TRBV20-1 with TRBJ1-1; TRBD1 is a possible D gene (6 bases). Germline CDR1 reads DFQATT; CDR2 reads SNEGSKA (reference sequence). The CDR3 loop spans 15 amino acids. V was clipped by 4 bases and J by 0 bases, with 15 bases between them. CDR3 DNA sequence: TGCAGTGCTATCGGGGGCAGAGCCATGAACACTGAAGCTTTCTTT. Amino acid sequence: CSAIGGRAMNTEAFF.

The rearrangement joins TRBV7-3 to TRBJ2-7; the D is unclear. V lost 2 bases, J lost 3 bases, and 5 bases lay in between. The CDR3 is made up of 12 amino acids. CDR1 and CDR2 from the germline V gene are SGHTA and FQGTGA. This CDR3 reads CASSLSDYEQYF. CDR3 in DNA: TGTGCCAGCAGCTTATCAGACTACGAGCAGTACTTC.

The chain combines TRBV7-2 with TRBJ1-1, with D uncertain. The CDR3 has 15 amino acids. Germline V gene sequence: CDR1 SGHTA, CDR2 FQGNSA. Trimming left V 0 bases short and J 13 bases short, with 21 bases between. The DNA for the CDR3 is TGTGCCAGCAGCTTAGCTCGGACTCCCAATACGGAGTATTTCTTT. Translating gives CASSLARTPNTEYFF. The whole variable domain, remainder taken from reference TRBV7-2 and TRBJ1-1, is GAGVSQSPSNKVTEKGKDVELRCDPISGHTALYWYRQSLGQGLEFLIYFQGNSAPDKSGLPSDRFSAERTGGSVSTLTIQRTQQEDSAVYLCASSLARTPNTEYFFGQGTRLTVV.

The V call is TRBV9, the J call TRBJ2-7, with D possibly being TRBD1 (6 bases). The V end was cut by 4 bases, the J end by 1 base, with 24 bases between. Germline CDR1 SGDLS, CDR2 YYNGEE. The CDR3 loop spans 18 amino acids. This CDR3 is CASSFGGHSTAISYEQYV. CDR3 coding DNA: TGTGCCAGCAGCTTTGGGGGACACAGCACAGCTATTTCCTACGAGCAGTACGTC.

V is TRBV4-3 and J is TRBJ2-5, with 7 bases that match TRBD1. The germline V gene encodes CDR1 LGHNA and CDR2 YSLEER. The CDR3 is made up of 15 amino acids. V was pared by 0 bases and J by 9 bases, with 10 bases of the junction left unmatched. CDR3 residues: CASSQDRAGGQPQYF. The CDR3 nucleotides read TGCGCCAGCAGCCAAGATCGGGCAGGGGGTCAGCCCCAGTACTTC.

On this clonotype itself: In this CDR3 the conserved last residue, phenylalanine or tryptophan, is missing, so a read error is likely. The gene calls are TRBV29-1 and TRBJ2-1, with D possibly matching TRBD1 (5 bases). The CDR3 has 12 amino acids. V dropped 7 bases and J dropped 0 bases, with 7 bases sitting between them. Germline CDR1 and CDR2: SQVTM and ANQGSEA. Here the CDR3 DNA reads TGCAGCGCCCAGGGCTCCTACAATGAGCAGTTCCTC. The encoded protein is CSAQGSYNEQFL.

The CDR3 DNA follows: TGTGCCAGCAGCGTAGGCGACGCCCGGAATCAGCCCCAGCATTTT. As protein: CASSVGDARNQPQHF. The rearrangement links TRBV7-9 to TRBJ1-5; D call uncertain. Trimming removed 5 bases at V and 4 bases at J, with 15 bases between. Per germline, CDR1 SEHNR and CDR2 FQNEAQ (reference sequence). This CDR3 region has 15 residues.

The chain couples TRBV24-1 to TRBJ2-1, with 8 nucleotides matching TRBD1. There are 18 residues in the CDR3. The germline V gene has CDR1 KGHDR and CDR2 SFDVKD. The V gene end was trimmed by 5 bases and the J gene end by 9 bases; junction bases not matched to a gene: 20. The CDR3 sequence: CATSANLGTGGSLGEQFF. CDR3 nucleotide sequence: TGTGCCACCAGTGCTAACCTCGGGACAGGCGGCTCTTTGGGTGAGCAGTTCTTC.

A remark on this clonotype: The junction shows a germline mismatch at one end, possibly a read error. Here the CDR3 reads CASSIGTETQTLDF. CDR3 DNA: TGTGCCAGCAGCATAGGGACCGAGACGCAGACTCTTGACTTC. The rearrangement links TRBV9 to TRBJ2-5; D may be TRBD1 or TRBD2 (5 bases each). This CDR3 region has 14 residues. Germline V gives CDR1 SGDLS, CDR2 YYNGEE.

The chain recombines TRBV20-1 with TRBJ1-4, with D perhaps matching TRBD1 (6 bases). The CDR3 covers 15 residues. V was trimmed by 4 bases and J by 6 bases, leaving 18 bases between them. The germline V gene has CDR1 DFQATT and CDR2 SNEGSKA (reference sequence). The CDR3 here is CSAKDREKEHEKLFF. As DNA, the CDR3 is TGCAGTGCTAAGGACAGAGAGAAGGAACATGAAAAACTGTTTTTT.

The J gene is TRBJ1-2, the V gene TRBV7-2, with D hard to call. CDR1 SGHTA and CDR2 FQGNSA come from the germline V gene. V lost 5 bases and J 8 bases, leaving 15 bases between the germline ends. This CDR3 has 13 residues. CDR3 DNA: TGTGCCAGCAGCCAAGGCGGTGCAGAGGGCTACACCTTC. Translating gives CASSQGGAEGYTF.

As to this clonotype: One end of the junction fails to match germline, which may point to a read error. The chain uses TRBV9 and TRBJ1-1; no reliable D call. The CDR3 totals 13 residues. Germline assignment: CDR1 SGDLS and CDR2 YYNGEE. The CDR3 region has the DNA TGTGCCAGCAGCTTACGCAGTAACACTGAAGTTTTCTTT. Translated, it gives CASSLRSNTEVFF.

The rearrangement joins TRBV10-3 to TRBJ1-4, with a weak D call TRBD1 (6 bases). CDR3 length equals 16 residues. Germline V gene data show CDR1 as ENHRY and CDR2 as SYGVKD. Trimming took 0 bases from V and 3 from J, leaving 11 bases between them. This CDR3 reads CAISESSGASNEKLFF. CDR3 nucleotide sequence: TGTGCCATCAGTGAGTCTTCAGGGGCCTCTAATGAAAAACTGTTTTTT.

The chain has TRBV19 and TRBJ2-7; weak D call: TRBD2 (5 bases). The CDR3 spans 16 residues. Germline CDR1 is LNHDA and CDR2 is SQIVND (reference sequence). The DNA for the CDR3 is TGTGCCAGTAGTATAGCTAGCCAAGCCAACAATGAGCAGCTGTTCGTC. It is translated as CASSIASQANNEQLFV.

Concerning this clonotype itself: An end of the junction differs from the germline gene, which may be a read error. The chain is built from TRBV2 and TRBJ1-5; D not resolved. The germline V gene has CDR1 SNHLY and CDR2 FYNNEI. CDR3 length equals 14 residues. This chain's CDR3 is CASSEGYSNHLHFF. The CDR3 DNA sequence: TGTGCCAGCAGTGAAGGGTATAGCAATCACCTCCACTTTTTT. The full variable domain, in which reference TRBV2 and TRBJ1-5 provide the parts outside the CDR3, is EPEVTQTPSHQVTQMGQEVILRCVPISNHLYFYWYRQILGQKVEFLVSFYNNEISEKSEIFDDQFSVERPDGSNFTLKIRSTKLEDSAMYFCASSEGYSNHLHFFGDGTRLSIL.

As to this clonotype: The junction does not match germline at one end; this may be a read error. The chain combines TRBV9 with TRBJ2-3; 7 bases match TRBD1. This CDR3 comprises 13 residues. Germline V CDR1 and CDR2: SGDLS, YYNGEE. The CDR3 DNA reads TGTGCCAGCGGCGAAGGGGGACAGAGCACAGATAAGTTT. Translated, it gives CASGEGGQSTDKF.

Concerning this clonotype: One end of the junction fails to match germline, which may point to a read error. J is TRBJ2-3 and V is TRBV25-1; D possibly corresponds to TRBD1 (5 bases). The V gene's germline CDR1 is MGHDK and CDR2 SYGVNS. CDR3 size: 13 residues. CDR3 residues: CASGEGVTDAQYF. DNA for the CDR3: TGTGCCAGCGGGGAAGGGGTCACAGATGCGCAGTATTTC.

DNA for the CDR3: TGTGCCAGCAGCGCACAGGGGACCTATGAGCAGTTCTTC. Amino acids: CASSAQGTYEQFF. The J gene is TRBJ2-1, the V gene TRBV11-3, with 7 bases matching TRBD1. This CDR3 is built from 13 residues. V lost 5 bases, J lost 8 bases, and 6 bases stayed unmatched. The V gene's germline CDR1 is SGHNT and CDR2 YENEEA. The variable domain in full, completed from reference TRBV11-3 and TRBJ2-1, reads EAGVVQSPRYKIIEKKQPVAFWCNPISGHNTLYWYLQNLGQGPELLIRYENEEAVDDSQLPKDRFSAERLKGVDSTLKIQPAELGDSAVYLCASSAQGTYEQFFGPGTRLTVL.